This TCR beta chain was profiled in a study of blood T cell repertoires in COVID-19. Study in general: The United States, Italy and Spain were the sources of the acute and convalescent COVID-19 samples. T cells, B-cell-depleted T cells, or PBMCs provided the cDNA or gDNA that served as material.

The CDR3 has 14 amino acids. The V and J ends lost 2 bases and 3 bases respectively, with 8 bases between them. Germline-derived CDR1 and CDR2 are KGHSH and LQKENI. In this sample, this clone turned up a few times. Under the authors' procedure: Amplification with reference gene primers provided the estimates of nucleated cell counts. Only in-frame clones appear in the TCRdb table, and some are missing; sequencing was by immunoSEQ multiplex PCR. For V, J and clone size, that table is used; D and trimming come from the DNA. This repertoire shows about 170,000 clones, more than 75% found once; its top ten account for roughly 3.5%.

V is TRBV18 and J is TRBJ2-1; no firm D call. This clonotype originated in a man between 65 and 79 years old with acute or convalescent COVID-19. Sequenced sample: peripheral blood. CDR3 bases: TGTGCCAGCTCACCAGAGCGCTTCTACAATGAGCAGTTCTTC. Translation: CASSPERFYNEQFF.